Described below is a single T cell receptor beta chain sequence and its context. Its target is not known. The time point here: newly diagnosed GD, antithyroid drugs for less than 3 months. Making the TCR library involved RNA that had been extracted from PBMCs. Combining iRepertoire HTBI primers with Arm-PCR of CDR3 regions, the authors built TCR beta libraries. Per the authors' pipeline: Detected in the samples were around 59 TRBV and approximately 14 TRBJ segments. TCRdb called the multiplex PCR reads again in MiXCR, with one record for every CDR3 protein. The V and J calls and clone size are TCRdb's, not the authors'. In the table there are 400,000 to 650,000 distinct CDR3 sequences, 16% of which are singletons. Germline V gene sequence: CDR1 MGHRA, CDR2 YSYEKL. The CDR3 sequence is 13 residues long. The V gene lost 6 bases and the J gene lost 0 bases, with 8 bases spanning the gap. The data stem from a study of regulatory T cells in long-lasting Graves disease. Study-wide points: Peripheral blood was the sole material, not thyroid tissue.

This sample was shared with a second study, whose subject was T cells in Graves' hyperthyroidism and ophthalmopathy. That report adds: Calling Graves' hyperthyroidism stable meant ophthalmopathy did not progress within 18 months. First-round RT-PCR of the TCR CDR3 relied on the HTBI primer set.

V is TRBV4-1 and J is TRBJ1-1; D call uncertain. This TCR was recovered from a woman aged 35 to 59 with Graves disease. This specimen consisted of peripheral blood mononuclear cells (PBMCs), obtained at new diagnosis, from a patient treated with antithyroid drugs. CDR3 residues: CASRVQMNTEAFF. DNA for the CDR3: TGCGCCAGCAGAGTACAAATGAACACTGAAGCTTTCTTT.